This T cell receptor (beta chain) was obtained from a study of blood T cell repertoires in COVID-19. Study summary: Sample material is recorded as cDNA or gDNA derived from T cells, B-cell-depleted T cells, or PBMCs.

Per the germline V gene, CDR1 is KGHSH and CDR2 is LQKENI. This CDR3 contains 12 residues. Trimming took 6 bases from V and 6 from J, leaving 10 bases between them. In the authors' methods: Reference gene primer amplification gave estimated nucleated cell counts. Clones were read by immunoSEQ multiplex PCR, and TCRdb kept only the in-frame ones, dropping some. The D gene and trimming were derived from the DNA, and the V and J assignments and clone size from that table. In the table there are fewer than 400,000 clones, roughly 90% of which are singletons. Sequences were obtained from peripheral blood. The clonotype was recovered from a woman between 25 and 40 years old with COVID-19, enrolled during active disease. V usage is TRBV18 and J usage is TRBJ2-3; tentative D call: TRBD2 (5 bases). The CDR3 nucleotides read TGTGCCAGCTCGTACAAGCGGGATACGCAGTATTTT. This codes for CASSYKRDTQYF.